This TCR beta chain stems from a study of monozygotic twins with cystic fibrosis. Study in general: Library input was about 3 micrograms of fragmented DNA, with 15 PCR cycles.

General study results and limits: Monozygotic CF twins shared more identical nucleotide clonotypes than unrelated patients. V usage most resembled the co-twin in 13 of 16 pairs.

CDR3 length: 14 amino acids. Looked up from germline, CDR1 is SGHTA and CDR2 is FQGNSA. With 0 bases removed from V and 5 bases from J, the gap between germline ends came to 10 bases. On this clone: Its antigen remains unidentified.

TCRdb's table, derived via immunoSEQ multiplex PCR, lists solely in-frame clones and lacks some. Among almost 20,000 clones, about 90% were seen once, and the ten largest hold 1.5% to 2%. Sequenced input: blood. The chain combines TRBV7-2 with TRBJ2-5; D not certain. The receptor's source is a girl aged 2-15 years with cystic fibrosis. This CDR3 reads CASSLANDRETQYF. The CDR3 coding sequence is TGTGCCAGCAGCTTAGCCAACGACCGGGAGACCCAGTACTTC.